The 20 T cell receptor beta chains below were found in one sample sequenced in a study of T cells in Graves' hyperthyroidism and ophthalmopathy. Researchers amplified the TCR beta CDR3 regions from RNA transcripts. Initially, a first-round RT-PCR of the TCR CDR3 employed the HTBI primer set. TCRdb reprocessed the multiplex PCR reads via MiXCR and lists one record per CDR3 protein. This table has around 500,000 distinct CDR3 sequences, around 15% appearing once. Sequenced: blood. Receptors originate from a woman between 18 and 29 years old with Graves' hyperthyroidism.

This clonotype was detected ten times or more. This rearrangement joins TRBV6-1 to TRBJ2-2; 11 bases align to TRBD1. The V gene's germline CDR1 is MNHNS and CDR2 SASEGT. The CDR3 spans 16 residues. The trim removed 6 bases at V and 5 bases at J, leaving 8 bases unmatched. The DNA of the CDR3 is TGTGCCAGCAGCTCCGGACAGGGGGCAAGGACCGGGGAGCTGTTTTTT. The encoded protein is CASSSGQGARTGELFF.

Details on this clonotype: A read error is possible here, since a much larger clone lies one base away. This rearrangement joins TRBV7-3 to TRBJ2-7; the match to TRBD2 covers 16 bases. CDR1 SGHTA and CDR2 FQGTGA come from the germline V gene. The CDR3 covers 14 residues. The CDR3: CASSSGLAGGWKCF. CDR3 coding DNA: TGTGCCAGCAGCTCGGGACTAGCGGGAGGGTGGAAGTGCTTC.

This clonotype was observed at least ten times. The chain carries TRBV6-1 and TRBJ2-7; D not resolved. V gave up 5 bases and J gave up 3 bases, with 14 bases separating them. CDR3 size: 14 residues. From germline, CDR1 is MNHNS and CDR2 SASEGT. CDR3 in DNA: TGTGCCAGCAGTCTTGGTTGGGGTCACTACGAGCAGTACGTC. Its translation is CASSLGWGHYEQYV.

This clonotype occurred a few times. This chain connects TRBV5-5 to TRBJ1-2, with D possibly TRBD1 on 5 matching bases. V lost 2 bases, J lost 8 bases, and 16 bases lay in between. The CDR3 covers 14 residues. The V gene's germline CDR1 is SGHKS and CDR2 YYEKEE (reference sequence). The CDR3, as DNA: TGTGCCAGCAGCTTCTTCTCCAGGGCCGGAGGCTACACCTTC. Translating it yields CASSFFSRAGGYTF.

This clonotype was found a few times. The CDR3 DNA reads TGTGCCAGCAGTTCCCCGGCAGGGAAGGGACCTACTGGAAACACCATATATTTT. Its translation: CASSSPAGKGPTGNTIYF. V usage is TRBV12-3 or TRBV12-4 and J usage is TRBJ1-3; TRBD1 might be the D (5 bases). The ends were cut back, 4 bases at V and 2 bases at J, with 21 bases in the middle. The CDR3 length is 18 residues.

This clonotype was seen ten or more times. The chain carries TRBV28 and TRBJ1-5; the match to TRBD1 covers 8 bases. Looked up from germline, CDR1 is MDHEN and CDR2 is SYDVKM. The CDR3 is 14 amino acids. V was clipped by 5 bases and J by 6 bases; unmatched bases: 6. The CDR3, as DNA: TGTGCCAGCAGTCCACGACAGGGGCTTCAGCCCCAGCATTTT. Protein product: CASSPRQGLQPQHF.

Ten or more counts support this clonotype. The chain is built from TRBV5-5 and TRBJ2-1; D gene uncertain. Looked up from germline, CDR1 is SGHKS and CDR2 is YYEKEE (reference sequence). The V end was cut by 0 bases, the J end by 6 bases, with 7 bases between. This CDR3 comprises 13 residues. The CDR3: CASSLADGNEQFF. CDR3 nucleotide sequence: TGTGCCAGCAGCTTGGCGGACGGCAATGAGCAGTTCTTC.

This clonotype was seen a few times. This chain connects TRBV12-3 or TRBV12-4 to TRBJ1-2, with a tentative D call TRBD1 (6 bases). Trimming took off 4 bases at V and 6 bases at J, with 6 bases between the two ends. The CDR3 covers 11 residues. In nucleotides, the CDR3 is TGTGCCAGCAGTTGGGGGCATGGCTACACCTTC. Translation gives CASSWGHGYTF.

This chain uses TRBV11-3 with TRBJ1-2; D possibly corresponds to TRBD1 (6 bases). The CDR3 contains 16 residues. V was cut by 5 bases and J by 3 bases, with 19 bases left in between. The germline gives CDR1 SGHNT, CDR2 YENEEA. CDR3 DNA sequence: TGTGCCAGCAGCCTAAGGGACAATGAATACCACTATGGCTACACCTTC. This sequence encodes CASSLRDNEYHYGYTF.

Many counts were recorded for this clonotype. The chain links TRBV7-9 to TRBJ1-1, with TRBD1 matching over 7 bases. The V and J ends lost 6 bases and 1 base, in that order; junction bases with no gene match: 5. CDR3 length: 14 amino acids. Germline loops: CDR1 SEHNR, CDR2 FQNEAQ (reference sequence). In nucleotides, the CDR3 is TGTGCCAGCAGTTTGGCAGGGGGGAACACTGAAGCTTTCTTT. It translates to CASSLAGGNTEAFF.

This clonotype was recorded a few times. The genes are TRBV24-1 and TRBJ2-3; D gene ambiguous. V was shortened by 2 bases and J by 11 bases, with 16 bases between the two germline ends. Germline V gene sequence: CDR1 KGHDR, CDR2 SFDVKD. The CDR3 is made up of 14 amino acids. This CDR3 is CATSDSYTGLEQYF. The CDR3 DNA follows: TGTGCCACCAGTGATTCTTATACCGGTCTCGAGCAGTATTTT.

This clonotype was counted many times. J is TRBJ1-5 and V is TRBV29-1; 7 bases line up with TRBD1. Trimming at V came to 4 bases and at J to 3 bases, leaving 6 bases not matched to a gene. This CDR3 spans 14 amino acids. Germline V gene sequence: CDR1 SQVTM, CDR2 ANQGSEA. The CDR3: CSVGGGAYNQPQHF. For the CDR3, the DNA is TGCAGCGTTGGAGGGGGCGCCTACAATCAGCCCCAGCATTTT.

The table lists this clonotype with a count of one. The chain joins TRBV5-6 to TRBJ2-3, with TRBD2 as a possible D gene (6 bases). Germline V gene data show CDR1 as SGHDT and CDR2 as YYEEEE. This CDR3 comprises 13 residues. V lost 6 bases and J lost 3, with 11 bases in between. Here the CDR3 reads CASTGVFTDTQYF. The CDR3 nucleotides are TGTGCCAGCACGGGGGTTTTTACAGATACGCAGTATTTT.

This clonotype was seen many times. The chain employs TRBV29-1 and TRBJ2-1; D may be TRBD2 (5 bases). The CDR3 has 14 residues. The germline V gene has CDR1 SQVTM and CDR2 ANQGSEA. The V end lost 2 bases, the J end lost 9 bases, and 17 bases lay between the germline ends. CDR3 sequence (DNA): TGCAGCGTTGAACCTAAGCTAGCTAGGAGTGAGCAGTTCTTC. Translated: CSVEPKLARSEQFF.

This clonotype was seen more than once but under ten times. V is TRBV24-1 and J is TRBJ1-2; D is uncertain. CDR1 and CDR2 (germline): KGHDR, SFDVKD. V dropped 3 bases and J dropped 7 bases, with 14 bases sitting between them. There are 14 residues in the CDR3. The CDR3 region is CATSDRGFLSGYTF. As DNA, the CDR3 is TGTGCCACCAGTGATCGGGGATTTCTGAGTGGCTACACCTTC.

There are many counts of this clonotype. The gene calls are TRBV10-3 and TRBJ2-7; D gene unclear. The V end lost 4 bases, the J end lost 2 bases, and 9 bases lay between the germline ends. The CDR3 loop spans 13 amino acids. CDR1 and CDR2 (germline): ENHRY, SYGVKD. Here the CDR3 reads CAISVSQPYEQYV. In DNA, the CDR3 is TGTGCCATCAGTGTCTCTCAACCCTACGAGCAGTACGTC.

This clonotype was detected ten times or more. The genes are TRBV30 and TRBJ1-2; no reliable D call. Germline values: CDR1 GTSNPN, CDR2 SVGIG (reference sequence). Between the trimmed V and J ends, which lost 5 bases and 6 bases, there was a span of 16 bases. There are 13 residues in the CDR3. The CDR3 DNA sequence: TGTGCCTGGGTAGGGCGGCCCACCGATGGCTACACCTTC. It codes for CAWVGRPTDGYTF.

The chain combines TRBV20-1 with TRBJ2-5; 10 bases fit TRBD2. The V and J ends lost 5 bases and 2 bases, in that order; junction bases with no gene match: 5. Germline loops: CDR1 DFQATT, CDR2 SNEGSKA (reference sequence). This CDR3 spans 14 amino acids. The CDR3 region is CSAASGRRQETQYF. For the CDR3, the DNA is TGCAGTGCTGCTAGCGGGAGAAGGCAAGAGACCCAGTACTTC.

This clonotype was recorded many times. The gene calls are TRBV2 and TRBJ2-3; 11 positions match TRBD1. Trimming cost V 11 bases and J 2 bases; bases outside gene matches: 9. The CDR3 contains 15 residues. CDR1 SNHLY and CDR2 FYNNEI come from the germline V gene. This CDR3 reads CAGRPDRGLTDTQYF. The CDR3, as DNA: TGTGCCGGGAGACCGGACAGGGGGCTCACAGATACGCAGTATTTT.

The V call is TRBV19, the J call TRBJ2-1, with D maybe TRBD2 (5 bases). Germline CDR1 LNHDA, CDR2 SQIVND (reference sequence). There are 14 residues in the CDR3. V shed 8 bases and J shed 1 base, with 12 bases lying between them. The CDR3 sequence: CASDVGGSYNEQFF. For the CDR3, the DNA is TGTGCCAGTGATGTAGGCGGGTCCTACAATGAGCAGTTCTTC.